This T cell receptor beta chain was observed in a study of cytomegalovirus exposure and HLA in healthy donors. Study-wide background: From HLA-typed donors, an early data release held approximately 85 million unique TCRs. Overall study findings and caveats: In a later analysis, specific HLA alleles were associated with 15,000 or so TCR beta sequences at a 0.05 false discovery rate. The dataset shows that most TCR sequences were rare, while some public TCRs occurred in many donors. Donors were assumed by presence/absence analyses to have roughly uniform sequencing depth.

The PCR was carried out with 60 Vbeta primers and 13 Jbeta primers. The data were produced by immunoSEQ multiplex PCR, yet TCRdb's version contains in-frame clones alone and is incomplete. The table records about 98,000 clones, around 70% of them present only once. On this clone itself: The target antigen is unknown.

This receptor was taken from a female donor in good health and CMV-seronegative. The source material was PBMCs.

CDR3 region: CASSTRQGASYLYGYTF. The CDR3 bases are TGTGCCAGTAGTACGCGACAGGGGGCTTCTTACCTCTATGGCTACACCTTC. The rearrangement uses TRBV19 and TRBJ1-2, with 10 bases fitting TRBD1. Germline values: CDR1 LNHDA, CDR2 SQIVND (reference sequence). V gave up 4 bases and J gave up 4 bases; unmatched junction bases: 12. CDR3 length: 17 amino acids.